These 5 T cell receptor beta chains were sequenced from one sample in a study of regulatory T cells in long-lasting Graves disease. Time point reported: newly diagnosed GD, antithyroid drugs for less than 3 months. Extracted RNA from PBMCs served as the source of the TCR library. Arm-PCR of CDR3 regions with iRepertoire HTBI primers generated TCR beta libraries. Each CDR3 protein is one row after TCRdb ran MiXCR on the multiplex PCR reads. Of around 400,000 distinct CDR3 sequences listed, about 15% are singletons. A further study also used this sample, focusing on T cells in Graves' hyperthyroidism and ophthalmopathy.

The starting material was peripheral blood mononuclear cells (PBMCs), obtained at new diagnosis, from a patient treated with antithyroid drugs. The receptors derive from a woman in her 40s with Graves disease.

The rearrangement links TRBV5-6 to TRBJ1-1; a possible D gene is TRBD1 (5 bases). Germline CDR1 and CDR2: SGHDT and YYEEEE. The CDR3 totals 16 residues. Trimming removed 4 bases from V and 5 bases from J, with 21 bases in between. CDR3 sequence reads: CASSRLSGTGGTEAFF. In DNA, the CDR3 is TGTGCCAGCAGCCGGCTCTCCGGGACGGGTGGGACTGAAGCTTTCTTT.

CDR3 sequence: CSARGPRGQPYKQYF. The DNA of the CDR3 is TGCAGTGCTAGAGGTCCGAGGGGGCAGCCCTATAAGCAGTACTTC. The gene calls are TRBV20-1 and TRBJ2-7, with 7 nucleotides matching TRBD1. Germline V gives CDR1 DFQATT, CDR2 SNEGSKA (reference sequence). After removal of 1 base from V and 8 bases from J, the junction contained 14 bases not matched to a gene. The CDR3 is 15 residues long.

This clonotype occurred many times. CDR3 bases: TGTGCCACCAGTGATTTTAAGGGGGAGACAGGGGTGTACAATGAGCAGTTCTTC. It is translated as CATSDFKGETGVYNEQFF. The chain uses TRBV24-1 and TRBJ2-1; 8 positions agree with TRBD1. Germline V gene lookup returns CDR1 KGHDR and CDR2 SFDVKD. J gave up 4 bases and V 1 base, and 11 bases lay outside the gene matches. The CDR3 contains 18 residues.

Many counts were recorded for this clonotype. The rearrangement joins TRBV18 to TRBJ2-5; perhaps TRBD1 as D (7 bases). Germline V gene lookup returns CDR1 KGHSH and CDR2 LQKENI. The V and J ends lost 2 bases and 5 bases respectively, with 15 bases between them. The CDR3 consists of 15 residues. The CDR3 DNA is TGTGCCAGCTCACCATACAGGGGCGGAGGGGAGACCCAGTACTTC. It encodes CASSPYRGGGETQYF.

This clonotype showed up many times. CDR3 loop: CASSLGDFGTEDEQYF. In DNA, the CDR3 is TGTGCCAGCAGCTTAGGAGACTTCGGCACGGAGGACGAGCAGTACTTC. The chain has TRBV11-2 and TRBJ2-7; a possible D gene is TRBD2 (5 bases). The CDR3 extends over 16 amino acids. Germline V gene lookup returns CDR1 SGHAT and CDR2 FQNNGV. The V end lost 1 base, the J end lost 5 bases, and 18 bases lay between the germline ends.